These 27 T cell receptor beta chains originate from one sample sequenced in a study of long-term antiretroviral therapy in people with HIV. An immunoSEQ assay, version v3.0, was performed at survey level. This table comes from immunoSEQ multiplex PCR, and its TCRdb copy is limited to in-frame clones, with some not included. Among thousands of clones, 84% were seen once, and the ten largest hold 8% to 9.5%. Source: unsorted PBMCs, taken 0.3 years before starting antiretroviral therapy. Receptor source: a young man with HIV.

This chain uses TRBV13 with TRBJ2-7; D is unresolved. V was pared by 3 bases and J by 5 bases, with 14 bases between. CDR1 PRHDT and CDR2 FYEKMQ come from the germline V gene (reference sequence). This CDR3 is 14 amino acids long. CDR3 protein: CASSFAEWPNEQYF. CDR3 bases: TGTGCCAGCAGCTTCGCGGAATGGCCTAACGAGCAGTACTTC.

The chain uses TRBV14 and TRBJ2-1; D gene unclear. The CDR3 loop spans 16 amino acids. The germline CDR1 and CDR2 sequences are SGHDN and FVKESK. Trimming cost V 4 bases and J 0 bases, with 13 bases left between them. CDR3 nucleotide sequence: TGTGCCAGCAGCCGATCAATCAGGAGCTCCTACAATGAGCAGTTCTTC. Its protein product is CASSRSIRSSYNEQFF.

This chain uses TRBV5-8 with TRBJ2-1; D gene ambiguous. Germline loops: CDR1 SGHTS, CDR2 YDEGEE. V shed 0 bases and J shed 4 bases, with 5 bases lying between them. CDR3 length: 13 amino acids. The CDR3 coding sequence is TGTGCCAGCAGCTTGGAGACGTACAATGAGCAGTTCTTC. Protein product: CASSLETYNEQFF.

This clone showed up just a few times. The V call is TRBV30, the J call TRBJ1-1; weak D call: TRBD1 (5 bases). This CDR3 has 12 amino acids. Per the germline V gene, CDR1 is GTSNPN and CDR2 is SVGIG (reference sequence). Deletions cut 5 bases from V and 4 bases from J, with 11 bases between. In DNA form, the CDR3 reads TGTGCCTGGTCTAGGGGTTCCACTGAAGCTTTCTTT. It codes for CAWSRGSTEAFF.

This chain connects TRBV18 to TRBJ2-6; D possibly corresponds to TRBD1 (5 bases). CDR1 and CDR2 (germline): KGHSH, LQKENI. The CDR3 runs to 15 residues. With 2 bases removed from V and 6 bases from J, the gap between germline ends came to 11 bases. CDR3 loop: CASSPLYRSANVLTF. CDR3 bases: TGTGCCAGCTCACCATTGTACAGGTCGGCCAACGTCCTGACTTTC.

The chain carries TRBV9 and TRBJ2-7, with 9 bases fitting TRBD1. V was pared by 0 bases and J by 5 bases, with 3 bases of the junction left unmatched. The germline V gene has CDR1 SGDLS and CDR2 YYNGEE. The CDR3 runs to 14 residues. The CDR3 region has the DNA TGTGCCAGCAGCGTAGGGACAGGGGTACACGAGCAGTACTTC. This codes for CASSVGTGVHEQYF.

CDR3 protein: CAWRNPGSSYNSPLHF. CDR3 bases: TGTGCCTGGAGAAACCCGGGGAGCTCCTATAATTCACCCCTCCACTTT. The chain joins TRBV30 to TRBJ1-6; D is uncertain. Germline V gives CDR1 GTSNPN, CDR2 SVGIG (reference sequence). Trimming cost V 3 bases and J 0 bases, with 12 bases left between them. The CDR3 loop spans 16 amino acids. Variable domain in full (rest from reference TRBV30 and TRBJ1-6): SQTIHQWPATLVQPVGSPLSLECTVEGTSNPNLYWYRQAAGRGLQLLFYSVGIGQISSEVPQNLSASRPQDRQFILSSKKLLLSDSGFYLCAWRNPGSSYNSPLHFGNGTRLTVT.

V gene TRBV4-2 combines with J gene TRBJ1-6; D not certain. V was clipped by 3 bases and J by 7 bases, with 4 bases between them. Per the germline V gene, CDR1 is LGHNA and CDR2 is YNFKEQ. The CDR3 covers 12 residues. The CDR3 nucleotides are TGTGCCAGCAGCCACGAGAATTCACCCCTCCACTTT. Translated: CASSHENSPLHF.

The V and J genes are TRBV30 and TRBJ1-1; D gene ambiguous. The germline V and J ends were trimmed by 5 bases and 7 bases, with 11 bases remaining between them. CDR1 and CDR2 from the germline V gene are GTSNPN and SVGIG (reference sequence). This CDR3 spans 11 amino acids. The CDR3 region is CAWEGPIEAFF. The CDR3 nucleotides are TGTGCCTGGGAAGGACCGATTGAAGCTTTCTTT.

The CDR3 here is CASSMAFDTEAFF. The CDR3 nucleotides read TGTGCCAGCAGTATGGCCTTTGACACTGAAGCTTTCTTT. V usage is TRBV27 and J usage is TRBJ1-1; D remains ambiguous. The CDR3 is 13 amino acids. Per germline, CDR1 MNHEY and CDR2 SMNVEV (reference sequence). V lost 5 bases to trimming and J lost 3 bases, with 10 bases between them.

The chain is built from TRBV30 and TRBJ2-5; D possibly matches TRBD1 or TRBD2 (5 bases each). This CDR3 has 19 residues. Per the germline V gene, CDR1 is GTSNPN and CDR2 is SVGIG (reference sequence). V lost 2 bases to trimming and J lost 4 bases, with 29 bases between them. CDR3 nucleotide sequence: TGTGCCTGGAGTACCCCCGGGACCGGGAAAACGCCCTGGGGAGAGACCCAGTACTTC. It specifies CAWSTPGTGKTPWGETQYF.

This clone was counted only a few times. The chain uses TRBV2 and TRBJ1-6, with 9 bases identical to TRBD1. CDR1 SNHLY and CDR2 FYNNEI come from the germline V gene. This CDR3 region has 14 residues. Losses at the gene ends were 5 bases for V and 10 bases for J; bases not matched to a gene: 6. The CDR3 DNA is TGTGCCAGCAGTCCGGGACAGGGAGGATCACCCCTCCACTTT. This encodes CASSPGQGGSPLHF.

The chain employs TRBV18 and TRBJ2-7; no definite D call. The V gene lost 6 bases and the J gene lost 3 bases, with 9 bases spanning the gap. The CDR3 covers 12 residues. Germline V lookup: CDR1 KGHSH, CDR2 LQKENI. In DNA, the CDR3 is TGTGCCAGCTCCCTGTCTTTCTACGAGCAGTACTTC. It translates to CASSLSFYEQYF.

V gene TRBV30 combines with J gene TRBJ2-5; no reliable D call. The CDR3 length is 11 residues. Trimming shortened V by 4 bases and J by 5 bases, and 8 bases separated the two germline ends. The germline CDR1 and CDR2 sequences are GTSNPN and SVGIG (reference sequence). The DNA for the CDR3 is TGTGCCTGGACCTCAAGCGAGACCCAGTACTTC. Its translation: CAWTSSETQYF.

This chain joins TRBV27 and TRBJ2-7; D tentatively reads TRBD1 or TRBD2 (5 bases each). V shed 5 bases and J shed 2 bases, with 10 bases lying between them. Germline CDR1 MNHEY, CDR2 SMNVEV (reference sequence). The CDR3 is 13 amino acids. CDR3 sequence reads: CASSPGATYEQYF. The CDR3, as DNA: TGTGCCAGCAGTCCCGGGGCAACCTACGAGCAGTACTTC.

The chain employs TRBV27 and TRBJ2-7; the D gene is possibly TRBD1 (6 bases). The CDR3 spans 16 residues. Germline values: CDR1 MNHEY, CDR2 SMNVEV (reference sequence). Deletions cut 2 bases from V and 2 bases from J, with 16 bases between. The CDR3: CASSLLTGSRTYEQYF. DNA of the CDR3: TGTGCCAGCAGTTTACTTACAGGGTCCAGGACCTACGAGCAGTACTTC.

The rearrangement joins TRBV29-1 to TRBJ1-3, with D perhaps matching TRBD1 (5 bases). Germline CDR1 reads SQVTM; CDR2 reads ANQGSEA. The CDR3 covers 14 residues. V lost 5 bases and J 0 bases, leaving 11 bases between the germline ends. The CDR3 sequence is CSVRRGNSGNTIYF. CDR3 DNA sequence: TGCAGCGTTCGTCGGGGGAACTCTGGAAACACCATATATTTT.

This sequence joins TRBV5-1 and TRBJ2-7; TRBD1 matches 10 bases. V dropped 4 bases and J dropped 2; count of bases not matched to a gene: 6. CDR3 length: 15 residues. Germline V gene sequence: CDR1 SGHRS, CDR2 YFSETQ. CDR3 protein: CASSRGTGVPYEQYF. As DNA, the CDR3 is TGCGCCAGCAGCCGGGGGACAGGGGTGCCCTACGAGCAGTACTTC.

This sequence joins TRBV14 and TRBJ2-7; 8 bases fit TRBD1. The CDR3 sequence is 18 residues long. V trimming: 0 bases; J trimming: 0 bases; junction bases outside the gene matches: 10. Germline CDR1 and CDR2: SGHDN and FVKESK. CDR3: CASSQDGPRTGSSYEQYF. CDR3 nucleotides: TGTGCCAGCAGCCAAGACGGGCCTAGGACAGGGAGCTCCTACGAGCAGTACTTC. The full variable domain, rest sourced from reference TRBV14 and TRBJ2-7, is EAGVTQFPSHSVIEKGQTVTLRCDPISGHDNLYWYRRVMGKEIKFLLHFVKESKQDESGMPNNRFLAERTGGTYSTLKVQPAELEDSGVYFCASSQDGPRTGSSYEQYFGPGTRLTVT.

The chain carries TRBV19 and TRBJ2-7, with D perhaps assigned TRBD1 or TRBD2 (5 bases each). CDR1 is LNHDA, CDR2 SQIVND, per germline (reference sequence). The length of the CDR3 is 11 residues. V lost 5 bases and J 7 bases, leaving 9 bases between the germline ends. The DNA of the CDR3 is TGTGCCAGTAGTTTAGGGGAGGAGCAGTACTTC. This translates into CASSLGEEQYF. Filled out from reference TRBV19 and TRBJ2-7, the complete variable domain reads DGGITQSPKYLFRKEGQNVTLSCEQNLNHDAMYWYRQDPGQGLRLIYYSQIVNDFQKGDIAEGYSVSREKKESFPLTVTSAQKNPTAFYLCASSLGEEQYFGPGTRLTVT.

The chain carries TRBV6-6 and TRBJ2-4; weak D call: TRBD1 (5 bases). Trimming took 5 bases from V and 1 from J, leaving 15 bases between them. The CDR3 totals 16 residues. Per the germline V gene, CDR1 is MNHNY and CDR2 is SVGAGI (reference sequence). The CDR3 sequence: CASSKQVPSAKNIQYF. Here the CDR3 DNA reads TGTGCCAGCAGTAAACAGGTTCCCTCTGCCAAAAACATTCAGTACTTC.

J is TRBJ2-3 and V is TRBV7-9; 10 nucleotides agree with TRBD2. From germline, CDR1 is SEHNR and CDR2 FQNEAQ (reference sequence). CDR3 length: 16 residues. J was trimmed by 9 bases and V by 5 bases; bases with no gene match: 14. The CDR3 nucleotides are TGTGCCAGCAGCATACCCGGGACTAGCGATAGATACACGCAGTATTTT. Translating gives CASSIPGTSDRYTQYF.

The CDR3 reads CASSFSGGRTYEQYF. CDR3 bases: TGTGCCAGCAGCTTTTCGGGGGGGCGCACCTACGAGCAGTACTTC. This chain joins TRBV5-4 and TRBJ2-7; 8 bases align to TRBD2. Germline values: CDR1 SGHNT, CDR2 YYREEE (reference sequence). The CDR3 covers 15 residues. The V and J ends lost 2 bases and 2 bases, in that order; junction bases with no gene match: 6.

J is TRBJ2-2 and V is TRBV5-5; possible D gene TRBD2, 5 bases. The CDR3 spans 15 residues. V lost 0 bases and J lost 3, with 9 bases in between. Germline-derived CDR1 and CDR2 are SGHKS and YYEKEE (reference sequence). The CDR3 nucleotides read TGTGCCAGCAGCTTGGACCCGGGGTACACCGGGGAGCTGTTTTTT. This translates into CASSLDPGYTGELFF.

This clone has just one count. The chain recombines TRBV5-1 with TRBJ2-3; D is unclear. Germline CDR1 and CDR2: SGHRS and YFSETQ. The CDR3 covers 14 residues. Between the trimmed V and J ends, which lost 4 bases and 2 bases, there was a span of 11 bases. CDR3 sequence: CASSPSPVTDTQYF. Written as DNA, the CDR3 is TGCGCCAGCAGCCCAAGTCCAGTCACAGATACGCAGTATTTT.

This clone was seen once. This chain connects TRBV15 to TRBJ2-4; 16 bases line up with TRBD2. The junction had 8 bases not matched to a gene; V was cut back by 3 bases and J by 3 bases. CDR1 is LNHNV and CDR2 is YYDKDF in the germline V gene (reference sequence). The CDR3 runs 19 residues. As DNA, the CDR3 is TGTGCCACCAGCAGGCCGGGACTAGCGGGAGGGCCGATCAAAAACATTCAGTACTTC. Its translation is CATSRPGLAGGPIKNIQYF.

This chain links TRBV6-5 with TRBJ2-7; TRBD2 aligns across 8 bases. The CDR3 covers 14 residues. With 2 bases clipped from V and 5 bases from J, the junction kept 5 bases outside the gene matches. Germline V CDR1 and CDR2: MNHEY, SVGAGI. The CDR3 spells CASSYEGLEDEQYF. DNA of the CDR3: TGTGCCAGCAGTTACGAGGGACTAGAGGACGAGCAGTACTTC.